The present T cell receptor (beta chain) was sequenced within a study of T cell clusters in autoimmune cytopenias. Study information: A median of 51,575 TRB reads per sample yielded a median roughly 2,300 distinct clonotypes.

TRB was amplified by touch-down multiplex PCR, primer pools A and B combined. TCRdb re-called the multiplex PCR reads; every CDR3 protein appears as one record, without DNA. Its table records 2,100 or so distinct CDR3 sequences. Some 39,000 genome equivalents of blood DNA were amplified for TRB. Looked up from germline, CDR1 is SEHNR and CDR2 is FQNEAQ (reference sequence). The CDR3 is made up of 15 amino acids. These data also formed part of another study, on T cell repertoires in aging, cancer and after chemotherapy. As that report states: Across the chemotherapy interval, each cancer cohort showed higher median generation probability, suggesting thymic rebound.

The sequenced sample was peripheral blood. The chain links TRBV7-9 to TRBJ2-3. The TCR was taken from a human donor in good health. The CDR3 spells CASSLVFSDTDTQYF.